This T cell receptor (beta chain) was sequenced for a study of T cell repertoires in cytomegalovirus infection. Study-wide context: Through public TCR beta signatures, both CMV infection and matching HLA type were indicated.

Whole-study findings and limits: In two of eight donors, the top clonotype was HLA-C-restricted CMV-specific.

Trimming removed 3 bases from V and 3 bases from J, with 13 bases in between. The CDR3 has 14 amino acids. Germline loops: CDR1 SGDLS, CDR2 YYNGEE. TCRdb called the reads again in MiXCR, with one record for every CDR3 protein. The profile shows over 450,000 distinct CDR3 sequences, roughly 10% of them singletons. In its sample, this clonotype was seen a few times. The antigen remains unidentified. The source of this sequence is a human donor in good health (CMV status not recorded). Some clones in this sample may be carry-over from other donors' samples. V gene TRBV9 combines with J gene TRBJ2-7; D is possibly TRBD2 (6 bases). The sample was PBMCs. The DNA for the CDR3 is TGTGCCAGCAGCGCTGGGGGGACCCACTACGAGCAGTACTTC. Translation gives CASSAGGTHYEQYF.